This T cell receptor beta chain originates from a study of technical replicates of blood from a handful of donors (dated by TCRdb to about 2017). A word on this clone: Its antigen is still unknown. No much larger clone exists at a distance of one base, and base qualities are not known.

Library generation was performed with the immunoSEQ multiplex PCR assay. TCRdb holds this immuneACCESS table with in-frame rearrangements only. Some clones are missing; in checked studies, unresolved V genes explain under half, and the rest has no known cause. Within this sample are around 79,000 clones, with about 91% of them counted one time only. In total, the top ten clones hold 0.3% to 0.45% of the sample. The sample comprised T cells isolated from PBMCs. This TCR derives from a human donor in good health. Some clones in this sample may be carry-over from other donors' samples.

The CDR3 in this case is CASSSGTGYDNQPQHF. The DNA is as follows: TGTGCCAGCAGCTCGGGGACAGGGTATGACAATCAGCCCCAGCATTTT. The chain joins TRBV5-6 to TRBJ1-5; 9 bases in between match TRBD1. Reading from cysteine to phenylalanine, the CDR3 counts 16 amino acids. Left in the record is the CDR3 DNA by itself, 48 bases read in frame from the first base. Here V drops 3 bases and J drops 3 bases, and the junction holds 7 bases not matched to any gene. The germline V gene supplies CDR1 SGHDT and CDR2 YYEEEE.